The entry below gives a single T cell receptor beta chain sequence along with its context. These data originate in a study of blood T cell repertoires in COVID-19. For the study at large: The cDNA or gDNA used as material had been derived from T cells, B-cell-depleted T cells, or PBMCs.

Authors' processing steps: Estimates of nucleated cell counts were drawn from the amplification of reference gene primers. Assay used: immunoSEQ multiplex PCR; TCRdb lists only in-frame clones, some missing. V and J calls and clone size follow that table, whereas D and trimming were derived from the DNA. Found here are roughly 250,000 clones, roughly 90% of them singletons; the top ten hold around 7.8%. Germline values: CDR1 SGHRS, CDR2 YFSETQ. The CDR3 has 14 residues. Trimming cost V 0 bases and J 1 base; bases outside gene matches: 0. The source is a man in his sixties who had recovered from COVID-19. This chain joins TRBV5-1 and TRBJ1-1; 7 bases line up with TRBD1. Input material: peripheral blood. CDR3 sequence (DNA): TGCGCCAGCAGCTTGGGGGACAGGAACACTGAAGCTTTCTTT. This gives the protein CASSLGDRNTEAFF.